What follows are 16 T cell receptor beta chains derived from one specimen sequenced in a study of T cell changes during pregnancy in multiple sclerosis. Profiled with immunoSEQ multiplex PCR; TCRdb holds only in-frame clones, not every one. This table holds some 100,000 clones, about 91% found once. The sequencing here drew on peripheral blood, taken in the second trimester of pregnancy. Receptors were obtained from a female donor with multiple sclerosis, enrolled in a pregnancy study.

This clone appeared a few times. The chain carries TRBV6-5 and TRBJ2-1; the D gene is possibly TRBD2 (5 bases). The CDR3 loop spans 13 amino acids. V gave up 4 bases and J gave up 5 bases, with 9 bases separating them. Germline V gene data show CDR1 as MNHEY and CDR2 as SVGAGI. The CDR3 loop is CASSLYGDNEQFF. CDR3 nucleotide sequence: TGTGCCAGCAGTTTATACGGGGACAATGAGCAGTTCTTC.

This clone occurred once. The chain joins TRBV6-5 to TRBJ2-7; TRBD2 agrees at 9 bases. This CDR3 is 15 amino acids long. Germline-derived CDR1 and CDR2 are MNHEY and SVGAGI. Trimming took 3 bases from V and 5 from J; bases not matched to a gene: 8. The CDR3 here is CASSYIAGGGHEQYF. The CDR3 coding sequence is TGTGCCAGCAGTTATATCGCGGGAGGGGGACACGAGCAGTACTTC.

The chain combines TRBV28 with TRBJ1-5, with D tentatively TRBD1 (6 bases). The CDR3 is 13 amino acids. Germline loops: CDR1 MDHEN, CDR2 SYDVKM. Trimming shortened V by 9 bases and J by 3 bases, and 12 bases separated the two germline ends. The CDR3 DNA is TGTGCCAGTCTTCAGGGGCCCAATCAGCCCCAGCATTTT. Protein product: CASLQGPNQPQHF.

This chain connects TRBV10-2 to TRBJ2-2; maybe TRBD2 (5 bases). Trimming took off 6 bases at V and 0 bases at J, with 8 bases between the two ends. Germline V gives CDR1 WSHSY, CDR2 SAAADI. This CDR3 contains 14 residues. The CDR3 bases are TGCGCCAGCAGCGGGATCCCGAACACCGGGGAGCTGTTTTTT. The encoded protein is CASSGIPNTGELFF.

The chain links TRBV5-1 to TRBJ2-1, with 7 bases that match TRBD1. V shed 2 bases, J shed 0 bases, and the junction held 8 bases outside the gene matches. This CDR3 region has 17 residues. Looked up from germline, CDR1 is SGHRS and CDR2 is YFSETQ. The chain's CDR3 is CASSLSGQRSSYNEQFF. The CDR3 region has the DNA TGCGCCAGCAGCTTATCGGGACAGAGGAGCTCCTACAATGAGCAGTTCTTC.

The chain links TRBV19 to TRBJ2-1, with a tentative D call TRBD1 (5 bases). CDR1 is LNHDA, CDR2 SQIVND, per germline (reference sequence). V dropped 3 bases and J dropped 6 bases, with 9 bases sitting between them. CDR3 length: 13 amino acids. CDR3 protein: CASSIGRGNEQFF. CDR3 bases: TGTGCCAGTAGTATCGGAAGGGGCAATGAGCAGTTCTTC.

The chain employs TRBV5-1 and TRBJ1-2; 7 bases agree with TRBD1. This CDR3 is 15 amino acids long. After removal of 0 bases from V and 4 bases from J, the junction contained 6 bases not matched to a gene. Germline values: CDR1 SGHRS, CDR2 YFSETQ. The CDR3 sequence: CASSLDGGGIYGYTF. DNA of the CDR3: TGCGCCAGCAGCTTGGATGGAGGGGGCATCTATGGCTACACCTTC.

V usage is TRBV6-6 and J usage is TRBJ2-5; TRBD1 matches at 10 bases. CDR1 and CDR2 from the germline V gene are MNHNY and SVGAGI (reference sequence). V lost 10 bases to trimming and J lost 4 bases; unmatched junction nucleotides: 9. The CDR3 is 14 amino acids. This chain's CDR3 is CATLARDRGETQYF. CDR3 coding DNA: TGTGCCACCTTAGCAAGGGACAGGGGAGAGACCCAGTACTTC.

This clone came up once. V usage is TRBV5-4 and J usage is TRBJ2-2, with D maybe TRBD1 (5 bases). The CDR3 is 15 amino acids. V lost 2 bases and J 1 base, leaving 9 bases between the germline ends. Germline CDR1 and CDR2: SGHNT and YYREEE (reference sequence). The CDR3 region has the DNA TGTGCCAGCAGCTTACGGCAGGGGAACACCGGGGAGCTGTTTTTT. Protein sequence: CASSLRQGNTGELFF. Looking up the rest from reference TRBV5-4 and TRBJ2-2 gives the full variable domain: ETGVTQSPTHLIKTRGQQVTLRCSSQSGHNTVSWYQQALGQGPQFIFQYYREEENGRGNFPPRFSGLQFPNYSSELNVNALELDDSALYLCASSLRQGNTGELFFGEGSRLTVL.

The gene calls are TRBV13 and TRBJ2-2; D may be TRBD2 (6 bases). V dropped 5 bases and J dropped 5 bases, with 9 bases sitting between them. Germline V gives CDR1 PRHDT, CDR2 FYEKMQ (reference sequence). The CDR3 consists of 13 residues. CDR3 residues: CASSPRETGELFF. The CDR3, as DNA: TGTGCCAGCAGCCCCCGGGAGACCGGGGAGCTGTTTTTT.

In this sample, this clone turned up once. The gene calls are TRBV28 and TRBJ2-7; 10 bases are a match to TRBD1. V shed 7 bases and J 0 bases; nucleotides not matched to a gene: 9. Per the germline V gene, CDR1 is MDHEN and CDR2 is SYDVKM. This CDR3 is built from 16 residues. Here the CDR3 DNA reads TGTGCCAGCACCTACCGCGGGACAGGGGTCTCCTACGAGCAGTACTTC. Encoded protein: CASTYRGTGVSYEQYF.

J is TRBJ2-7 and V is TRBV6-6; 8 bases line up with TRBD1. Germline V CDR1 and CDR2: MNHNY, SVGAGI (reference sequence). This CDR3 has 16 amino acids. Unmatched junction bases numbered 15, after V lost 7 bases and J lost 4 bases. The CDR3 nucleotides read TGTGCCAGCACCCTTACAGGGGGTAGGAGAGCTTACGAGCAGTACTTC. This translates into CASTLTGGRRAYEQYF.

This clone was seen a single time. V gene TRBV27 combines with J gene TRBJ2-4; D may be TRBD1 (5 bases). CDR3 length: 15 amino acids. V lost 4 bases and J 3 bases, leaving 13 bases between the germline ends. Germline CDR1 reads MNHEY; CDR2 reads SMNVEV (reference sequence). The CDR3 DNA reads as TGTGCCAGCAGTTCCCCAGGGATTGGCAAAAACATTCAGTACTTC. Protein sequence: CASSSPGIGKNIQYF.

The chain has TRBV6-5 and TRBJ2-1; 10 bases map to TRBD1. Germline V gene sequence: CDR1 MNHEY, CDR2 SVGAGI. V lost 6 bases, J lost 4 bases, and 9 bases stayed unmatched. The CDR3 covers 16 residues. CDR3 amino acids: CASSYPTGGRYNEQFF. CDR3 sequence (DNA): TGTGCCAGCAGCTACCCGACAGGGGGCCGTTACAATGAGCAGTTCTTC.

This clone has a handful of counts. The chain is built from TRBV6-6 and TRBJ1-2; 10 nucleotides match TRBD1. V lost 6 bases to trimming and J lost 8 bases; unmatched junction nucleotides: 6. Germline V gives CDR1 MNHNY, CDR2 SVGAGI (reference sequence). This CDR3 comprises 13 residues. The CDR3 reads CASRDRGPGGYTF. The CDR3 DNA reads as TGTGCCAGCAGAGACAGGGGGCCTGGGGGCTACACCTTC.

The rearrangement links TRBV15 to TRBJ2-3; 7 bases fit TRBD1. This CDR3 is built from 15 residues. CDR1 LNHNV and CDR2 YYDKDF come from the germline V gene (reference sequence). The junction had 3 bases not matched to a gene; V was cut back by 3 bases and J by 0 bases. The DNA for the CDR3 is TGTGCCACCAGCAGGGGACAGTTTAGCACAGATACGCAGTATTTT. It translates to CATSRGQFSTDTQYF.